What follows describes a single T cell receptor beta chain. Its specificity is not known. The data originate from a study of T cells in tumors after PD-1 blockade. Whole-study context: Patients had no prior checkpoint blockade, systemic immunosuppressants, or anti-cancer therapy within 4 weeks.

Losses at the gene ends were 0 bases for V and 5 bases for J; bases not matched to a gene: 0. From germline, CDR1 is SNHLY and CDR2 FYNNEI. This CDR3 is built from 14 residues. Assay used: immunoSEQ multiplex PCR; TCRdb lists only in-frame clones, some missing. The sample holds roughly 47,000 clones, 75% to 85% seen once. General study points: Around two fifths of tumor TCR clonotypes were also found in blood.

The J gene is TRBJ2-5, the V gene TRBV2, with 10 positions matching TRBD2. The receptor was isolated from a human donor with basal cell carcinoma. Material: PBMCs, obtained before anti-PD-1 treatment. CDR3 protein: CASSEASGRETQYF. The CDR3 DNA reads TGTGCCAGCAGTGAAGCTAGCGGGAGGGAGACCCAGTACTTC.